Following are 30 T cell receptor beta chains from one sample sequenced in a study of blood T cell repertoires in COVID-19. TCRdb keeps only in-frame clones here, not all; method: immunoSEQ multiplex PCR. This table holds about 280,000 clones, around nine tenths found once. The sequencing input was peripheral blood. These receptors came from a man between 35 and 55 years old with acute or convalescent COVID-19.

The rearrangement joins TRBV5-8 to TRBJ2-2; D is perhaps TRBD2 (6 bases). The CDR3 totals 14 residues. Trimming pared 6 bases from V and 3 bases from J, leaving 12 bases between. Germline loops: CDR1 SGHTS, CDR2 YDEGEE. CDR3 DNA sequence: TGTGCCAGCACCTGGGGGGAGGACACCGGGGAGCTGTTTTTT. Amino acid sequence: CASTWGEDTGELFF.

The genes are TRBV3-1 (or the pseudogene TRBV3-2) and TRBJ1-6; weak D call: TRBD1 (6 bases). The CDR3 runs 13 residues. The germline gives CDR1 LGHDT, CDR2 YNNKEL (reference sequence). Trimming left V 6 bases short and J 7 bases short, with 10 bases between. CDR3 loop: CASRDSQNSPLHF. The CDR3 DNA reads TGTGCCAGCAGGGACAGCCAAAATTCACCCCTCCACTTT.

The sample holds a few counts of this clone. This rearrangement joins TRBV7-9 to TRBJ2-7; TRBD1 aligns across 10 bases. This CDR3 contains 14 residues. Germline V CDR1 and CDR2: SEHNR, FQNEAQ (reference sequence). Trimming removed 3 bases from V and 3 bases from J; junction bases left unmatched: 2. CDR3 DNA sequence: TGTGCCAGCAGCTTGACAGGGGGCAGCTACGAGCAGTACTTC. Translating it yields CASSLTGGSYEQYF.

The rearrangement links TRBV6-1 to TRBJ1-4; no clear D. The CDR3 runs to 14 residues. Trimming took off 8 bases at V and 4 bases at J, with 14 bases between the two ends. Germline CDR1 reads MNHNS; CDR2 reads SASEGT. For the CDR3, the DNA is TGTGCCAGCCGTCAAGCCCAATTTAATGAAAAACTGTTTTTT. This codes for CASRQAQFNEKLFF.

This chain links TRBV19 with TRBJ1-1, with D hard to call. The CDR3 length is 14 residues. CDR1 is LNHDA and CDR2 is SQIVND in the germline V gene (reference sequence). V dropped 5 bases and J dropped 5 bases, with 15 bases sitting between them. The CDR3 is CASSPPNRETEAFF. The CDR3 bases are TGTGCCAGTAGTCCCCCCAACCGGGAGACTGAAGCTTTCTTT.

The rearrangement links TRBV29-1 to TRBJ1-2; TRBD1 aligns across 7 bases. Germline V lookup: CDR1 SQVTM, CDR2 ANQGSEA. The CDR3 runs 15 residues. After removal of 1 base from V and 5 bases from J, the junction contained 10 bases not matched to a gene. The CDR3 protein is CSVEVGGRAPYGYTF. The CDR3 DNA reads as TGCAGCGTTGAAGTAGGGGGCAGGGCCCCATATGGCTACACCTTC.

The chain is built from TRBV5-6 and TRBJ2-3, with TRBD1 matching 9 bases. V lost 2 bases to trimming and J lost 4 bases; unmatched junction nucleotides: 5. CDR1 and CDR2 from the germline V gene are SGHDT and YYEEEE. The CDR3 is 15 amino acids. CDR3 protein: CASSFGTGSSDTQYF. The CDR3 nucleotides are TGTGCCAGCAGCTTCGGGACAGGGAGTTCAGATACGCAGTATTTT.

Details on this clone: Distinct nucleotide sequences in the sample also encode this CDR3. V usage is TRBV9 and J usage is TRBJ1-2; D call uncertain. This CDR3 contains 13 residues. V shed 0 bases and J shed 1 base, with 4 bases lying between them. Per the germline V gene, CDR1 is SGDLS and CDR2 is YYNGEE. CDR3 residues: CASSVGGNYGYTF. Here the CDR3 DNA reads TGTGCCAGCAGCGTAGGCGGTAACTATGGCTACACCTTC.

In its sample, this clone was seen once. The chain employs TRBV6-6 and TRBJ1-1; D not certain. CDR3 length equals 15 residues. V lost 4 bases and J 1 base, leaving 13 bases between the germline ends. Germline V gives CDR1 MNHNY, CDR2 SVGAGI (reference sequence). CDR3 sequence: CASSFGERKNTEAFF. In nucleotides, the CDR3 is TGTGCCAGCAGTTTCGGGGAACGGAAGAACACTGAAGCTTTCTTT.

Points on this clone: The same CDR3 can be traced to other DNA sequences in this sample. The chain carries TRBV12-3 or TRBV12-4 and TRBJ1-2; D ambiguous. V was cut by 8 bases and J by 2 bases, with 9 bases left in between. The CDR3 runs to 12 residues. CDR3: CASSRGNYGYTF. For the CDR3, the DNA is TGTGCCAGCTCCCGGGGAAACTATGGCTACACCTTC.

The chain couples TRBV10-3 to TRBJ1-3, with 7 bases that match TRBD1. V lost 7 bases and J lost 0; bases outside the gene matches: 3. The germline V gene has CDR1 ENHRY and CDR2 SYGVKD. The CDR3 spans 14 residues. In DNA form, the CDR3 reads TGTGCCATCACCGGGACAGACTCTGGAAACACCATATATTTT. This translates into CAITGTDSGNTIYF.

Here the CDR3 reads CASSLRKGDGYTF. The CDR3 nucleotides read TGCGCCAGCAGCTTGAGAAAAGGGGATGGCTACACCTTC. The chain is built from TRBV5-1 and TRBJ1-2; D possibly corresponds to TRBD1 (5 bases). The germline V and J ends were trimmed by 1 base and 6 bases, with 10 bases remaining between them. Per germline, CDR1 SGHRS and CDR2 YFSETQ. The CDR3 is 13 residues long.

The chain employs TRBV7-9 and TRBJ1-6; D gene unclear. With 1 base removed from V and 9 bases from J, the gap between germline ends came to 16 bases. There are 16 residues in the CDR3. Germline loops: CDR1 SEHNR, CDR2 FQNEAQ (reference sequence). CDR3 protein: CASSLGGRPTGSPLHF. DNA of the CDR3: TGTGCCAGCAGCTTAGGTGGCAGGCCAACCGGTTCACCCCTCCACTTT. The full variable domain, completed using reference TRBV7-9 and TRBJ1-6, is DTGVSQNPRHKITKRGQNVTFRCDPISEHNRLYWYRQTLGQGPEFLTYFQNEAQLEKSRLLSDRFSAERPKGSFSTLEIQRTEQGDSAMYLCASSLGGRPTGSPLHFGNGTRLTVT.

CDR3 sequence: CASARGNQPQHF. The CDR3 DNA is TGTGCTAGTGCCCGGGGCAATCAGCCCCAGCATTTT. This chain joins TRBV12-5 and TRBJ1-5, with D unresolved. The V end lost 7 bases, the J end lost 2 bases, and 6 bases lay between the germline ends. The CDR3 sequence is 12 residues long. CDR1 and CDR2 from the germline V gene are LGHNT and FRNRAP.

J is TRBJ1-3 and V is TRBV30; D might be TRBD1 (5 bases). Germline CDR1 reads GTSNPN; CDR2 reads SVGIG (reference sequence). The length of the CDR3 is 13 residues. Trimming left V 6 bases short and J 0 bases short, with 9 bases between. The CDR3 reads CACTRASGNTIYF. The DNA for the CDR3 is TGTGCCTGTACCAGGGCCTCTGGAAACACCATATATTTT.

The CDR3 spells CASSSGQLGQETQYF. Here the CDR3 DNA reads TGTGCCAGCAGCTCCGGACAGCTGGGTCAAGAGACCCAGTACTTC. The genes are TRBV11-3 and TRBJ2-5; TRBD1 might be the D (6 bases). The CDR3 has 15 residues. Germline V CDR1 and CDR2: SGHNT, YENEEA. V was cut by 4 bases and J by 2 bases, with 14 bases left in between.

This clone was detected only once. CDR3 amino acids: CASSFKGASSYEQYF. In nucleotides, the CDR3 is TGTGCCAGCAGCTTCAAGGGGGCGTCCTCCTACGAGCAGTACTTC. The gene calls are TRBV5-4 and TRBJ2-7, with 7 bases lining up with TRBD1. This CDR3 has 15 residues. Germline-derived CDR1 and CDR2 are SGHNT and YYREEE (reference sequence). Unmatched junction bases numbered 5, after V lost 2 bases and J lost 0 bases.

The sample holds one count of this clone. J is TRBJ1-1 and V is TRBV5-1; 9 bases map to TRBD1. CDR1 and CDR2 (germline): SGHRS, YFSETQ. With V trimmed by 7 bases and J by 4 bases, 8 bases remained unmatched. This CDR3 has 14 amino acids. The CDR3 protein is CASSQDRGTTEAFF. Here the CDR3 DNA reads TGCGCCAGCTCTCAGGACAGGGGCACCACTGAAGCTTTCTTT.

V and J are TRBV11-2 and TRBJ1-4; the match to TRBD1 covers 8 bases. The junction had 10 bases not matched to a gene; V was cut back by 4 bases and J by 12 bases. CDR1 and CDR2 from the germline V gene are SGHAT and FQNNGV. The CDR3 consists of 14 residues. The CDR3 loop is CASSSGTGSGELFF. The CDR3 region has the DNA TGTGCCAGCAGCTCCGGGACAGGTTCGGGGGAACTGTTTTTT.

The gene calls are TRBV12-5 and TRBJ1-2, with D perhaps TRBD1 (6 bases). Germline V gene sequence: CDR1 LGHNT, CDR2 FRNRAP. The CDR3 length is 13 residues. The V end lost 5 bases, the J end lost 8 bases, and 15 bases lay between the germline ends. DNA for the CDR3: TGTGCTAGTGGTCCCGGGACACCACTCGGCTACACCTTC. Translating gives CASGPGTPLGYTF. Looking up the rest from reference TRBV12-5 and TRBJ1-2 gives the full variable domain: DARVTQTPRHKVTEMGQEVTMRCQPILGHNTVFWYRQTMMQGLELLAYFRNRAPLDDSGMPKDRFSAEMPDATLATLKIQPSEPRDSAVYFCASGPGTPLGYTFGSGTRLTVV.

The V gene is TRBV27, the J gene TRBJ1-6; TRBD1 aligns across 10 bases. The length of the CDR3 is 18 residues. Germline lookup yields CDR1 MNHEY and CDR2 SMNVEV (reference sequence). V lost 5 bases, J lost 2 bases, and 9 bases stayed unmatched. CDR3 sequence reads: CASSTWGQGMTYNSPLHF. The CDR3 DNA follows: TGTGCCAGCAGTACATGGGGACAGGGGATGACCTATAATTCACCCCTCCACTTT.

The V call is TRBV12-3 or TRBV12-4, the J call TRBJ1-6; no firm D call. The ends were cut back, 6 bases at V and 7 bases at J, with 7 bases in the middle. This CDR3 is built from 12 residues. CDR3 nucleotide sequence: TGTGCCAGCAGCCCCGGGAATTCACCCCTCCACTTT. It codes for CASSPGNSPLHF.

The chain has TRBV5-1 and TRBJ2-1, with TRBD1 identical over 9 bases. Unmatched junction bases numbered 10, after V lost 5 bases and J lost 7 bases. This CDR3 is 15 amino acids long. Germline CDR1 is SGHRS and CDR2 is YFSETQ. In nucleotides, the CDR3 is TGCGCCAGCAGGGACGGGACAGGGAGTGGGAATGAGCAGTTCTTC. It is translated as CASRDGTGSGNEQFF.

This clone has more than one count but fewer than ten. CDR3 in amino acids: CASSLDRDGYTF. The CDR3 nucleotides are TGTGCCAGCAGTCTGGACAGGGATGGCTACACCTTC. The V gene is TRBV2, the J gene TRBJ1-2, with TRBD1 matching 8 bases. Trimming cost V 5 bases and J 6 bases; bases outside gene matches: 2. The CDR3 covers 12 residues. CDR1 and CDR2 from the germline V gene are SNHLY and FYNNEI. Variable domain in full (rest from reference TRBV2 and TRBJ1-2): EPEVTQTPSHQVTQMGQEVILRCVPISNHLYFYWYRQILGQKVEFLVSFYNNEISEKSEIFDDQFSVERPDGSNFTLKIRSTKLEDSAMYFCASSLDRDGYTFGSGTRLTVV.

The V and J genes are TRBV5-5 and TRBJ2-3; 9 bases agree with TRBD2. The length of the CDR3 is 17 residues. CDR1 and CDR2 from the germline V gene are SGHKS and YYEKEE (reference sequence). J lost 2 bases, V lost 3 bases, and 10 bases had no gene match. Written as DNA, the CDR3 is TGTGCCAGCAGCTCGATACGGACTAGCGAGAACACAGATACGCAGTATTTT. As protein: CASSSIRTSENTDTQYF.

About this clone itself: Additional DNA sequences in this sample encode the identical CDR3. The chain uses TRBV5-1 and TRBJ2-3; no definite D call. This CDR3 has 13 amino acids. CDR1 is SGHRS and CDR2 is YFSETQ in the germline V gene. The V end lost 3 bases, the J end lost 2 bases, and 7 bases lay between the germline ends. CDR3 in amino acids: CASSSPYTDTQYF. The CDR3 nucleotides are TGCGCCAGCAGCTCCCCTTACACAGATACGCAGTATTTT.

J is TRBJ2-4 and V is TRBV28; 10 bases match TRBD1. The length of the CDR3 is 15 residues. From germline, CDR1 is MDHEN and CDR2 SYDVKM. V lost 7 bases to trimming and J lost 8 bases; unmatched junction nucleotides: 11. CDR3 sequence reads: CASTGATGGLYIQYF. Here the CDR3 DNA reads TGTGCCAGCACCGGGGCGACAGGGGGCCTATACATTCAGTACTTC.

The rearrangement joins TRBV10-3 to TRBJ2-2; 10 bases fit TRBD1. The germline V gene encodes CDR1 ENHRY and CDR2 SYGVKD. After removal of 4 bases from V and 4 bases from J, the junction contained 3 bases not matched to a gene. There are 15 residues in the CDR3. CDR3 bases: TGTGCCATCAGTGCTGGGACAGGGGCCACCGGGGAGCTGTTTTTT. Its protein is CAISAGTGATGELFF.

This clone has a handful of counts. This chain uses TRBV6-5 with TRBJ1-2; D unresolved. Trimming left V 7 bases short and J 6 bases short, with 12 bases between. Germline V gives CDR1 MNHEY, CDR2 SVGAGI. This CDR3 is built from 12 residues. CDR3 nucleotide sequence: TGTGCCAGCACGGGAGGAAGTAATGGCTACACCTTC. Protein: CASTGGSNGYTF.

This clone was detected only once. This chain links TRBV15 with TRBJ2-4; D gene uncertain. Germline V CDR1 and CDR2: LNHNV, YYDKDF (reference sequence). The germline V and J ends were trimmed by 0 bases and 0 bases, with 21 bases remaining between them. This CDR3 is 20 amino acids long. The chain's CDR3 is CATSRDPPSLILAAKNIQYF. The CDR3 nucleotides read TGTGCCACCAGCAGAGATCCCCCTAGTCTAATATTAGCAGCCAAAAACATTCAGTACTTC.